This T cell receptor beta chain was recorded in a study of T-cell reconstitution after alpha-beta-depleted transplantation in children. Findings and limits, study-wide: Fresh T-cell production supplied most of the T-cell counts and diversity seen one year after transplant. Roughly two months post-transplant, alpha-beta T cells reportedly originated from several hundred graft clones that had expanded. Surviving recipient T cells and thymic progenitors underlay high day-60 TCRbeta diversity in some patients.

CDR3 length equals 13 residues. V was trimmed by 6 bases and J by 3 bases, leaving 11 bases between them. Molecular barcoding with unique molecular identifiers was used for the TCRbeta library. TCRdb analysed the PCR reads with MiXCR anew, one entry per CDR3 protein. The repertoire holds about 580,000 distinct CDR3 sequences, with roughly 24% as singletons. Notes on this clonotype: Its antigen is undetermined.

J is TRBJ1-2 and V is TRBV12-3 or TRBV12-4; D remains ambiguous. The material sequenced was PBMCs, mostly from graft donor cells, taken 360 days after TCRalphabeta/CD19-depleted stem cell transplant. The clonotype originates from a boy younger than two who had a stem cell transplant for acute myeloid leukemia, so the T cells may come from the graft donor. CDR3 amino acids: CASSSSWDYGYTF. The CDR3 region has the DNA TGTGCCAGCAGCTCGTCGTGGGACTATGGCTACACCTTC.